Below, one TCR beta chain is given with its context. The entry originates in a study of molecular identifiers for immune sequencing clone quantification. MiXCR, applied by TCRdb to the PCR reads, yields one record per CDR3 protein. Altogether fewer than 350,000 distinct CDR3 sequences are present, 24% being singletons, with the ten largest covering approximately 0.74%. In germline, CDR1 is MNHEY, CDR2 SVGAGI. V shed 5 bases, J shed 1 base, and the junction held 8 bases outside the gene matches. This CDR3 comprises 16 residues. This receptor was taken from a human donor in good health. Some libraries in this study had Jurkat cell RNA spiked in. The genes are TRBV6-5 and TRBJ2-7, with 10 bases matching TRBD2. Sequencing was performed on naive CD8+ T cells from blood, with Jurkat cell RNA spiked in. Subset specified: FACS-sorted CD8+CD4-CCR7+CD45RA+ naive T cells. In nucleotides, the CDR3 is TGTGCCAGCAGTCTAGCGGGAGCGGTCTTGTCCTACGAGCAGTACTTC. Amino acids: CASSLAGAVLSYEQYF.